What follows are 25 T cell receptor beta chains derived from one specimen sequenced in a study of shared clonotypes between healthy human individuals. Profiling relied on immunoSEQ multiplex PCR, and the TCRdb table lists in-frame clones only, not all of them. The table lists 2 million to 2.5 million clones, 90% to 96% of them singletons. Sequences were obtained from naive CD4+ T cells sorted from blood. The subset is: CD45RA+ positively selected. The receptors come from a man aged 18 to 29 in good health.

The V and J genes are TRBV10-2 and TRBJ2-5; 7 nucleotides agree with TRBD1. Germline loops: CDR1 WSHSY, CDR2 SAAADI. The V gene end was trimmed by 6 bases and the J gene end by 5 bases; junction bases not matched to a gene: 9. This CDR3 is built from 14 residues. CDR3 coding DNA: TGCGCCAGCAGCAACAGGGGACCGTGGGAGACCCAGTACTTC. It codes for CASSNRGPWETQYF.

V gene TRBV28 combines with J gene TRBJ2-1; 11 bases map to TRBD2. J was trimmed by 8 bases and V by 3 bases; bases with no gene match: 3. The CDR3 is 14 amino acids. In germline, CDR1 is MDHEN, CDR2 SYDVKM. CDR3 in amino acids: CASSLTSGAYEQFF. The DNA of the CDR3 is TGTGCCAGCAGTTTGACTAGCGGGGCTTATGAGCAGTTCTTC.

CDR3 region: CASSQGTGPVGYEQYF. CDR3 DNA sequence: TGCGCCAGCAGCCAAGGAACTGGCCCAGTGGGGTACGAGCAGTACTTC. The chain uses TRBV4-3 and TRBJ2-7; D gene unclear. Trimming removed 1 base at V and 4 bases at J, with 17 bases between. Germline V CDR1 and CDR2: LGHNA, YSLEER. CDR3 length equals 16 residues.

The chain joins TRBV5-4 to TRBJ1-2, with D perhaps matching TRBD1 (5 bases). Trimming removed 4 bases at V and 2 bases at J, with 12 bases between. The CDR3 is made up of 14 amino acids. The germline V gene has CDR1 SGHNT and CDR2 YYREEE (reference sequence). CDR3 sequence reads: CASSPPWGNYGYTF. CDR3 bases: TGTGCCAGCAGCCCCCCTTGGGGGAACTATGGCTACACCTTC.

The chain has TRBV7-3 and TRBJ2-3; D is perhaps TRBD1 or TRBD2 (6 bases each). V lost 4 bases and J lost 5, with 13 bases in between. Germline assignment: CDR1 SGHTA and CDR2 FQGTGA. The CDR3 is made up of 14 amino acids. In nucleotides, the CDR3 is TGTGCCAGCAGCTATCCGGGGGCCGGAGATACGCAGTATTTT. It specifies CASSYPGAGDTQYF.

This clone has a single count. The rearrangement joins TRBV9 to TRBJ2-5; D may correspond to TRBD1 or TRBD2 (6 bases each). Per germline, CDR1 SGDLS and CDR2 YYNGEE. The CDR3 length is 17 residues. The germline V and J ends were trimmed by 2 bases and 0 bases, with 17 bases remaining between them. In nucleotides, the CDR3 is TGTGCCAGCAGCGTCACAGGCGGGACAAAGTACCAAGAGACCCAGTACTTC. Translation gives CASSVTGGTKYQETQYF. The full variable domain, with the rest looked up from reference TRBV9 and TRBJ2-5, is DSGVTQTPKHLITATGQRVTLRCSPRSGDLSVYWYQQSLDQGLQFLIQYYNGEERAKGNILERFSAQQFPDLHSELNLSSLELGDSALYFCASSVTGGTKYQETQYFGPGTRLLVL.

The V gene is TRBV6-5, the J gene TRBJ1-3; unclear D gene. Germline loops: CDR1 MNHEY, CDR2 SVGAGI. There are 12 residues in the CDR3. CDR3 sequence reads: CALSISGNTIYF. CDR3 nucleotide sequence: TGTGCGCTAAGTATCTCTGGAAACACCATATATTTT.

The CDR3 reads CASSQLGRPIGEKLFF. CDR3 nucleotide sequence: TGCGCCAGCAGCCAACTTGGCAGGCCGATTGGGGAAAAACTGTTTTTT. This chain links TRBV4-1 with TRBJ1-4; no clear D. V was trimmed by 2 bases and J by 8 bases, leaving 18 bases between them. Looked up from germline, CDR1 is MGHRA and CDR2 is YSYEKL. This CDR3 has 16 residues.

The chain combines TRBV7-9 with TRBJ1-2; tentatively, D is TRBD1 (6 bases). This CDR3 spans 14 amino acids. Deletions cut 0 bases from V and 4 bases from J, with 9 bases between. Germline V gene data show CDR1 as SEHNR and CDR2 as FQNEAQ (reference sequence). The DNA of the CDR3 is TGTGCCAGCAGCTTAGCGGACAGCCCCTATGGCTACACCTTC. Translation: CASSLADSPYGYTF.

The CDR3 reads CASSAGSGYTF. CDR3 nucleotides: TGTGCCAGCAGTGCCGGTAGTGGCTACACCTTC. The rearrangement joins TRBV25-1 to TRBJ1-2; unclear D gene. Germline V CDR1 and CDR2: MGHDK, SYGVNS. This CDR3 region has 11 residues. Trimming took off 4 bases at V and 7 bases at J, with 7 bases between the two ends.

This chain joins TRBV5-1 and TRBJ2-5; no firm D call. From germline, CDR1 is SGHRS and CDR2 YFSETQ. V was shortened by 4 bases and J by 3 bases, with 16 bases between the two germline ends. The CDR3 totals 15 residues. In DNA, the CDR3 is TGCGCCAGCAGCCCCCGAGGTAGCAGAGAAGAGACCCAGTACTTC. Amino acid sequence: CASSPRGSREETQYF. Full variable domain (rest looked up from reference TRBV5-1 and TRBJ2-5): KAGVTQTPRYLIKTRGQQVTLSCSPISGHRSVSWYQQTPGQGLQFLFEYFSETQRNKGNFPGRFSGRQFSNSRSEMNVSTLELGDSALYLCASSPRGSREETQYFGPGTRLLVL.

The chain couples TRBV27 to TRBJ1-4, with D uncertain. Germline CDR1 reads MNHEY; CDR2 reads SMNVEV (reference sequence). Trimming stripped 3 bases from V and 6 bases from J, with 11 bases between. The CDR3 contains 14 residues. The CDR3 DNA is TGTGCCAGCAGTTTTCACACGACCGATGAAAAACTGTTTTTT. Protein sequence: CASSFHTTDEKLFF.

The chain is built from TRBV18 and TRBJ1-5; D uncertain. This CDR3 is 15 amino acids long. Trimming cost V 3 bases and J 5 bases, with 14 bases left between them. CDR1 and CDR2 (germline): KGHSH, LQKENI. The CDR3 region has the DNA TGTGCCAGCTCACCCGCGAATCAAAGGGATCAGCCCCAGCATTTT. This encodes CASSPANQRDQPQHF.

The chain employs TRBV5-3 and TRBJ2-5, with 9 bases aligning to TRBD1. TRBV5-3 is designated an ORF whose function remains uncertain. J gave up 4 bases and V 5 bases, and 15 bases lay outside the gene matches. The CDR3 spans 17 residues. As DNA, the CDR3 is TGTGCCAGAAGACAATGGCACCATACAGGGGGCTCAGAGACCCAGTACTTC. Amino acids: CARRQWHHTGGSETQYF.

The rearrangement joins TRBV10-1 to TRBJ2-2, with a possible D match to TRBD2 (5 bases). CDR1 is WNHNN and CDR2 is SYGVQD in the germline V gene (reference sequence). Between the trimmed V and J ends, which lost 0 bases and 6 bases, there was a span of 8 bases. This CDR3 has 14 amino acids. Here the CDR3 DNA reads TGCGCCAGCAGTGAGTCGACTAACTCCGGGGAGCTGTTTTTT. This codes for CASSESTNSGELFF.

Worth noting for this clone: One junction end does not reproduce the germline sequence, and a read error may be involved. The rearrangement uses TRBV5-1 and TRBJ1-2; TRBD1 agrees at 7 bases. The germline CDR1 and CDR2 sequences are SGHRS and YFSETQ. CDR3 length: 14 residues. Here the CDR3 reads CASSPQGRDYGYTF. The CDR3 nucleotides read TGCGCCAGCAGCCCACAGGGGCGAGACTACGGCTACACCTTC.

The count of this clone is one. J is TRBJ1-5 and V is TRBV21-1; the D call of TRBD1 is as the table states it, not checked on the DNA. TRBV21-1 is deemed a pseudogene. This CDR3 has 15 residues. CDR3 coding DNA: TGTGCCAGCAGCAAAGAGCAGGGCTACAATCAGCCCCAGCATTTT. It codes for CASSKEQGYNQPQHF.

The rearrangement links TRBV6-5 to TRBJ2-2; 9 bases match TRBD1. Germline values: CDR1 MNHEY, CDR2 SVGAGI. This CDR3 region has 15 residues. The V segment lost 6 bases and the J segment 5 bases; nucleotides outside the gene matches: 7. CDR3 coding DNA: TGTGCCAGCAGAGCCGGGACAGGGAGGACCGGGGAGCTGTTTTTT. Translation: CASRAGTGRTGELFF.

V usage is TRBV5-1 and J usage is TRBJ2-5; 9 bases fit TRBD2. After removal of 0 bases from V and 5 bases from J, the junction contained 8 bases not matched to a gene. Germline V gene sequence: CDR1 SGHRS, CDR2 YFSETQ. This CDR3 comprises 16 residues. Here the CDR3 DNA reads TGCGCCAGCAGCTTGGAAGGTAGCGGGAGTTGGGAGACCCAGTACTTC. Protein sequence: CASSLEGSGSWETQYF.

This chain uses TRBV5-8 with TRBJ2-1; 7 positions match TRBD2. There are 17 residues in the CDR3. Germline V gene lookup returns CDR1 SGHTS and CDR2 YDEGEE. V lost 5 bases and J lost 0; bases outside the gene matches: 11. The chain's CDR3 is CASSSKGRASSYNEQFF. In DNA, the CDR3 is TGTGCCAGCAGTTCCAAAGGGAGGGCGAGCTCCTACAATGAGCAGTTCTTC.

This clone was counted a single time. CDR3 nucleotide sequence: TGTGCCAGCTCATCAGGGACAGTTGGTCACCAGCCCCAGCATTTT. Its protein product is CASSSGTVGHQPQHF. The chain uses TRBV18 and TRBJ1-5, with 7 positions matching TRBD1. The CDR3 is made up of 15 amino acids. Germline-derived CDR1 and CDR2 are KGHSH and LQKENI. V lost 5 bases and J lost 7; bases outside the gene matches: 11.

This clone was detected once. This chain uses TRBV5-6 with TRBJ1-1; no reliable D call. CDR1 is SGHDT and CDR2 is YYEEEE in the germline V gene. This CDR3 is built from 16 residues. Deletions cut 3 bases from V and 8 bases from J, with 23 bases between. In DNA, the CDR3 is TGTGCCAGCAGCTCCCTTGGAACCATGCAGGACCGAGAAGCTTTCTTT. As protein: CASSSLGTMQDREAFF.

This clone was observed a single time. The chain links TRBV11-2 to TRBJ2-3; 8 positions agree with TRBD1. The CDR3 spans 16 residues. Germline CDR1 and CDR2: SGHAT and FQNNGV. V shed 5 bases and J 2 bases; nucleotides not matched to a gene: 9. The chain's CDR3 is CASSTYRGENTDTQYF. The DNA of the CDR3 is TGTGCCAGCAGCACCTACAGGGGGGAAAACACAGATACGCAGTATTTT.

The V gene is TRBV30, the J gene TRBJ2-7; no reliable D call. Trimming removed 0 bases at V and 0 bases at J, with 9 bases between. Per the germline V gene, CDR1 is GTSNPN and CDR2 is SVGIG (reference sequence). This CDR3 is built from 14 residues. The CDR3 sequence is CAWSVTVTSYEQYF. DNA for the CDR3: TGTGCCTGGAGTGTAACAGTGACCTCCTACGAGCAGTACTTC.

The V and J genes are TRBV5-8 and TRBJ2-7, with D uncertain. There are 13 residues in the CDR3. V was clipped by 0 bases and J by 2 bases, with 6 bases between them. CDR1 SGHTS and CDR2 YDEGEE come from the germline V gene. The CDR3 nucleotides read TGTGCCAGCAGCTTGGGTAAGCCCTACGAGCAGTACTTC. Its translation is CASSLGKPYEQYF.